These 29 T cell receptor beta chains share one sample of origin, sequenced in a study of blood T cell repertoires in COVID-19. Using immunoSEQ multiplex PCR, the repertoire was profiled, and TCRdb retains in-frame clones only, with some absent. The sample comprises about 86,000 clones, roughly 88% of which are singletons, and 31% rests with the top ten. The sequenced sample consisted of peripheral blood. These receptor sequences come from a woman aged 80 or over with active or convalescent COVID-19.

V gene TRBV13 combines with J gene TRBJ1-2, with D perhaps matching TRBD1 (6 bases). V lost 4 bases and J lost 1, with 13 bases in between. CDR1 PRHDT and CDR2 FYEKMQ come from the germline V gene (reference sequence). CDR3 length equals 15 residues. The CDR3 bases are TGTGCCAGCAGCTCCGTCGACAGGCTTAACTATGGCTACACCTTC. Protein sequence: CASSSVDRLNYGYTF.

This clone came up a few times. V usage is TRBV5-1 and J usage is TRBJ2-7, with 16 bases matching TRBD2. Unmatched junction bases numbered 12, after V lost 4 bases and J lost 5 bases. The CDR3 loop spans 18 amino acids. CDR1 is SGHRS, CDR2 YFSETQ, per germline. CDR3 coding DNA: TGCGCCAGCAGCCCCGGGACTAGCGGGGGGGCCGGTCTGGACGAGCAGTACTTC. Translated: CASSPGTSGGAGLDEQYF.

The rearrangement links TRBV5-5 to TRBJ2-2; 14 positions match TRBD2. CDR1 and CDR2 (germline): SGHKS, YYEKEE (reference sequence). V lost 4 bases, J lost 0 bases, and 8 bases stayed unmatched. This CDR3 has 19 amino acids. CDR3 sequence (DNA): TGTGCCAGCAGCCCCCTGGGACTAGCGGGGGCCTCGAACACCGGGGAGCTGTTTTTT. Translating gives CASSPLGLAGASNTGELFF.

A few counts support this clone. Distinct nucleotide sequences in the sample also encode this CDR3. The chain is built from TRBV9 and TRBJ1-6; 8 positions agree with TRBD1. The V and J ends lost 3 bases and 7 bases, in that order; junction bases with no gene match: 3. The germline CDR1 and CDR2 sequences are SGDLS and YYNGEE. The CDR3 spans 14 residues. The DNA of the CDR3 is TGTGCCAGCAGCGCCACAGGGGGGAATTCACCCCTCCACTTT. It encodes CASSATGGNSPLHF.

The chain has TRBV9 and TRBJ2-3, with 10 positions matching TRBD2. CDR3 length equals 15 residues. Trimming removed 3 bases from V and 4 bases from J; junction bases left unmatched: 5. CDR1 and CDR2 from the germline V gene are SGDLS and YYNGEE. The CDR3 region is CASSASGSGSDTQYF. In nucleotides, the CDR3 is TGTGCCAGCAGCGCTAGCGGGAGTGGGTCAGATACGCAGTATTTT.

The table lists this clone with a count of one. V and J are TRBV6-4 and TRBJ1-3; D remains ambiguous. This CDR3 comprises 15 residues. The germline V and J ends were trimmed by 5 bases and 0 bases, with 11 bases remaining between them. Germline V gene lookup returns CDR1 MRHNA and CDR2 SNTAGT. As DNA, the CDR3 is TGTGCCAGCAGTCAAGACACCACCTCTGGAAACACCATATATTTT. This translates into CASSQDTTSGNTIYF.

The CDR3 nucleotides read TGTGCCAGCAGCTTGGGTCTCGGGCCCACGGGAGGAAACACCATATATTTT. Residues: CASSLGLGPTGGNTIYF. The chain combines TRBV5-5 with TRBJ1-3; D remains unclear. Germline assignment: CDR1 SGHKS and CDR2 YYEKEE (reference sequence). Trimming took off 0 bases at V and 4 bases at J, with 17 bases between the two ends. The CDR3 has 17 residues.

The chain combines TRBV24-1 with TRBJ2-1; D perhaps matches TRBD1 (6 bases). V lost 3 bases and J 9 bases, leaving 11 bases between the germline ends. CDR1 is KGHDR and CDR2 is SFDVKD in the germline V gene. This CDR3 region has 13 residues. Here the CDR3 reads CATSDDIGGEQFF. CDR3 coding DNA: TGTGCCACCAGTGATGACATAGGGGGTGAGCAGTTCTTC.

The chain links TRBV5-1 to TRBJ1-4; weak D call: TRBD1 (5 bases). The CDR3 totals 15 residues. Germline values: CDR1 SGHRS, CDR2 YFSETQ. V dropped 4 bases and J dropped 5 bases, with 15 bases sitting between them. CDR3 DNA sequence: TGCGCCAGCAGCCCCCAACCTCGACAGAATGAAAAACTGTTTTTT. It specifies CASSPQPRQNEKLFF.

The count of this clone is one. The rearrangement links TRBV18 to TRBJ2-3; perhaps TRBD1 as D (6 bases). With 6 bases removed from V and 4 bases from J, the gap between germline ends came to 14 bases. Looked up from germline, CDR1 is KGHSH and CDR2 is LQKENI. The CDR3 totals 14 residues. The CDR3 is CASSQQGDADTQYF. The CDR3 DNA follows: TGTGCCAGCTCGCAACAGGGTGACGCAGATACGCAGTATTTT.

This chain joins TRBV5-8 and TRBJ2-6; D uncertain. Deletions cut 1 base from V and 2 bases from J, with 10 bases between. The CDR3 contains 16 residues. Germline CDR1 is SGHTS and CDR2 is YDEGEE. The CDR3 region is CASSLIFSPGANVLTF. CDR3 DNA sequence: TGTGCCAGCAGCTTGATTTTCTCCCCTGGGGCCAACGTCCTGACTTTC.

V usage is TRBV18 and J usage is TRBJ2-2; D possibly corresponds to TRBD1 (5 bases). The V end was cut by 1 base, the J end by 8 bases, with 8 bases between. This CDR3 has 13 residues. Germline V gene data show CDR1 as KGHSH and CDR2 as LQKENI. The CDR3 is CASSPQGLGELFF. The CDR3 DNA sequence: TGTGCCAGCTCACCACAGGGGCTGGGGGAGCTGTTTTTT.

CDR3 residues: CASSRILFWDKRTRSNQPQHF. CDR3 coding DNA: TGCGCCAGCAGTCGGATACTATTCTGGGATAAAAGGACACGAAGCAATCAGCCCCAGCATTTT. J is TRBJ1-5 and V is TRBV23-1; tentative D call: TRBD1 (5 bases). TRBV23-1 is marked as an open reading frame, function uncertain. The CDR3 is 21 amino acids. V dropped 4 bases and J dropped 1 base, with 29 bases sitting between them.

The chain carries TRBV6-5 and TRBJ2-7; 12 bases match TRBD1. CDR3 length: 14 residues. Germline loops: CDR1 MNHEY, CDR2 SVGAGI. The J segment lost 4 bases and the V segment lost 7 bases, leaving 5 bases of the junction unmatched. This CDR3 is CASKGTGGPYEQYF. For the CDR3, the DNA is TGTGCCAGCAAAGGGACAGGGGGCCCTTACGAGCAGTACTTC.

This clone was counted a few times. The chain is built from TRBV21-1 and TRBJ2-1; the table calls TRBD1, which could not be checked here. TRBV21-1 has pseudogene status. This CDR3 spans 15 amino acids. In nucleotides, the CDR3 is TGTGCCAGCAGCAACAGGGGGGCTGGGGCCAATGAGCAGTTCTTC. Its translation: CASSNRGAGANEQFF.

The rearrangement links TRBV14 to TRBJ2-7; the match to TRBD2 covers 9 bases. With 0 bases clipped from V and 4 bases from J, the junction kept 7 bases outside the gene matches. This CDR3 has 16 residues. CDR1 and CDR2 (germline): SGHDN, FVKESK. Here the CDR3 reads CASSQDRLAGMYEQYF. DNA of the CDR3: TGTGCCAGCAGCCAAGATAGGCTAGCGGGAATGTACGAGCAGTACTTC.

V usage is TRBV20-1 and J usage is TRBJ2-1, with TRBD1 as a possible D gene (6 bases). Trimming stripped 6 bases from V and 12 bases from J, with 15 bases between. The germline CDR1 and CDR2 sequences are DFQATT and SNEGSKA (reference sequence). This CDR3 has 11 amino acids. This CDR3 reads CSAGAIGGQFF. The CDR3 DNA is TGCAGTGCCGGGGCAATAGGGGGGCAGTTCTTC.

The V call is TRBV11-2, the J call TRBJ1-4, with D uncertain. Trimming cost V 3 bases and J 7 bases, with 12 bases left between them. The length of the CDR3 is 14 residues. Germline V gene lookup returns CDR1 SGHAT and CDR2 FQNNGV. This CDR3 is CASSFSRGSEKLFF. The CDR3 DNA reads as TGTGCCAGCAGCTTCAGCCGTGGGAGTGAAAAACTGTTTTTT.

The V and J genes are TRBV24-1 and TRBJ1-5, with 12 bases matching TRBD1. The CDR3 has 15 residues. J gave up 8 bases and V 4 bases, and 5 bases lay outside the gene matches. Germline CDR1 is KGHDR and CDR2 is SFDVKD. In DNA, the CDR3 is TGTGCCACCAGTGACCCGGGACAGGGGGCCGAGCCCCAGCATTTT. Translated: CATSDPGQGAEPQHF.

The rearrangement links TRBV6-5 to TRBJ1-1, with TRBD1 matching 7 bases. Germline trimming cut 8 bases from V and 1 base from J; bases unmatched to any gene: 7. The germline gives CDR1 MNHEY, CDR2 SVGAGI. The CDR3 consists of 14 residues. DNA for the CDR3: TGTGCCAGCGTAGTAGGGACAGAGAACACTGAAGCTTTCTTT. Amino acids: CASVVGTENTEAFF.

Only one count was recorded for this clone. The gene calls are TRBV7-9 and TRBJ1-6; no clear D. V lost 2 bases, J lost 8 bases, and 7 bases lay in between. CDR1 and CDR2 (germline): SEHNR, FQNEAQ (reference sequence). This CDR3 is built from 13 residues. CDR3 sequence (DNA): TGTGCCAGCAGCTTAATGCGGGATTCACCCCTCCACTTT. Its translation is CASSLMRDSPLHF.

This clone occurred once. V and J are TRBV18 and TRBJ2-1; 8 positions agree with TRBD1. Germline V gives CDR1 KGHSH, CDR2 LQKENI. The J segment lost 7 bases and the V segment lost 5 bases, leaving 16 bases of the junction unmatched. The CDR3 consists of 17 residues. The CDR3 here is CASSIRTGRPQENEQFF. CDR3 sequence (DNA): TGTGCCAGCTCAATCAGGACAGGGCGACCCCAGGAGAATGAGCAGTTCTTC.

The rearrangement links TRBV29-1 to TRBJ2-1, with 8 bases lining up with TRBD2. CDR1 is SQVTM and CDR2 is ANQGSEA in the germline V gene. CDR3 length equals 14 residues. V was pared by 5 bases and J by 5 bases, with 8 bases of the junction left unmatched. CDR3 in amino acids: CSVTPAGADNEQFF. CDR3 sequence (DNA): TGCAGCGTTACTCCAGCGGGAGCGGACAATGAGCAGTTCTTC.

The chain uses TRBV14 and TRBJ1-4, with unresolved D. The CDR3 consists of 18 residues. The germline gives CDR1 SGHDN, CDR2 FVKESK. Trimming stripped 4 bases from V and 4 bases from J, with 22 bases between. CDR3 amino acids: CASSPEVRGRPSNEKLFF. The DNA of the CDR3 is TGTGCCAGCAGCCCCGAGGTGCGAGGCCGCCCAAGTAATGAAAAACTGTTTTTT.

V and J are TRBV11-2 and TRBJ1-1; a possible D gene is TRBD1 (6 bases). The CDR3 sequence is 15 residues long. CDR1 SGHAT and CDR2 FQNNGV come from the germline V gene. V was shortened by 4 bases and J by 1 base, with 13 bases between the two germline ends. The CDR3 DNA follows: TGTGCCAGCAGCTCGCGCAGGGGTACGAACACTGAAGCTTTCTTT. Its protein is CASSSRRGTNTEAFF.

The table lists this clone with a count of one. The V and J genes are TRBV5-1 and TRBJ2-1; 15 nucleotides agree with TRBD2. V lost 4 bases to trimming and J lost 8 bases; unmatched junction nucleotides: 16. The CDR3 length is 19 residues. Germline CDR1 SGHRS, CDR2 YFSETQ. This chain's CDR3 is CASSPRTSGRASVKYEQFF. The CDR3 region has the DNA TGCGCCAGCAGCCCACGGACTAGCGGGAGGGCCTCTGTTAAGTATGAGCAGTTCTTC.

The chain carries TRBV12-5 and TRBJ1-1, with D perhaps TRBD1 (6 bases). Trimming shortened V by 4 bases and J by 5 bases, and 14 bases separated the two germline ends. The CDR3 totals 14 residues. Per the germline V gene, CDR1 is LGHNT and CDR2 is FRNRAP. The DNA for the CDR3 is TGTGCTAGTGGTTCGACCGCAGGGGAAACTGAAGCTTTCTTT. It codes for CASGSTAGETEAFF.

The genes are TRBV30 and TRBJ2-2, with unresolved D. The germline V gene has CDR1 GTSNPN and CDR2 SVGIG (reference sequence). The CDR3 contains 12 residues. Trimming took off 2 bases at V and 5 bases at J, with 6 bases between the two ends. The CDR3 reads CAWSLPTGELFF. DNA for the CDR3: TGTGCCTGGAGTCTACCAACCGGGGAGCTGTTTTTT. Supplemented by reference TRBV30 and TRBJ2-2, the full variable domain reads SQTIHQWPATLVQPVGSPLSLECTVEGTSNPNLYWYRQAAGRGLQLLFYSVGIGQISSEVPQNLSASRPQDRQFILSSKKLLLSDSGFYLCAWSLPTGELFFGEGSRLTVL.

This clone was observed a handful of times. The chain uses TRBV5-4 and TRBJ2-3; 8 bases map to TRBD2. CDR1 is SGHNT, CDR2 YYREEE, per germline (reference sequence). V dropped 1 base and J dropped 4; count of bases not matched to a gene: 5. The CDR3 totals 15 residues. The chain's CDR3 is CASSLTAGGADTQYF. CDR3 DNA sequence: TGTGCCAGCAGCTTGACGGCGGGGGGAGCAGATACGCAGTATTTT.